Each of the 3 T cell receptor beta chains below was sequenced from the same sample in a study of T cell clonality in common variable immunodeficiency. The assay was immunoSEQ multiplex PCR, and TCRdb's table has in-frame clones only and misses some. Sampling found roughly 43,000 clones, none seen once. The sequenced sample was peripheral blood mononuclear cells. These TCRs come from a person aged 18 to 70 in good health.

This clone has at least ten counts. The sequenced fragment ends 3 residues before the CDR3 boundary, so the rest is inferred from the germline J gene. V usage is TRBV13 and J usage is TRBJ1-1; tentative D call: TRBD1 (6 bases). The CDR3 contains 14 residues. The germline CDR1 and CDR2 sequences are PRHDT and FYEKMQ (reference sequence). The V end lost 5 bases, the J end lost 4 bases, and 14 bases lay between the germline ends. Incomplete CDR3 DNA: TGTGCCAGCAGCCCAGGGACACCGTTCACTGAA. This sequence encodes CASSPGTPFTE. The full CDR3 is CASSPGTPFTEAFF.

This clone came up many times. The read gets to within 3 residues of the CDR3 end, and the germline J gene fills in the rest. The chain carries TRBV5-4 and TRBJ2-7, with 9 nucleotides matching TRBD1. Germline CDR1 reads SGHNT; CDR2 reads YYREEE (reference sequence). The CDR3 extends over 15 amino acids. Trimming at V came to 3 bases and at J to 6 bases, leaving 10 bases not matched to a gene. Incomplete CDR3 DNA: TGTGCCAGCAGCTCCCAACAGGGGGCGGAAGGCGAG. Translating gives CASSSQQGAEGE. The entire CDR3 sequence reads CASSSQQGAEGEQYF.

This clone was detected only a few times. The CDR3 loop reads CASSAGLLETAFF. The CDR3 bases that were read are TGTGCCAGCAGCGCAGGACTGTTAGAGACA. V usage is TRBV7-2 and J usage is TRBJ1-1; no clear D. The CDR3 goes on 3 residues after the read ends, and that part is filled in from the germline J gene. CDR1 is SGHTA and CDR2 is FQGNSA in the germline V gene. CDR3 length equals 13 residues.